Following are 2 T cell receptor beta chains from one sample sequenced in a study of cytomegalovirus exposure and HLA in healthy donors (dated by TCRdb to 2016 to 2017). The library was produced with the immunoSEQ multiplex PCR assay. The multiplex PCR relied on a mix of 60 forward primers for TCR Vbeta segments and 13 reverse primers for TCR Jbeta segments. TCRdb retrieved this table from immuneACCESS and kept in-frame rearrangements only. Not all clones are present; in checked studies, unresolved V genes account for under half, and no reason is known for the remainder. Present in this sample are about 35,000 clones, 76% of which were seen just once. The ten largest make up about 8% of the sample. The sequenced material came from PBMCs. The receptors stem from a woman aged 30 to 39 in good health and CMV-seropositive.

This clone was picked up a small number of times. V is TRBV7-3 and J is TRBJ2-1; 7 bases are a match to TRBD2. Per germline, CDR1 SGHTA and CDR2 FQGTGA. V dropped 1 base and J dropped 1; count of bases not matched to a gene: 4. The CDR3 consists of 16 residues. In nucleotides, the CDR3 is TGTGCCAGCAGCTTAAGGACTAGGTCGTCCTACAATGAGCAGTTCTTC. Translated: CASSLRTRSSYNEQFF.

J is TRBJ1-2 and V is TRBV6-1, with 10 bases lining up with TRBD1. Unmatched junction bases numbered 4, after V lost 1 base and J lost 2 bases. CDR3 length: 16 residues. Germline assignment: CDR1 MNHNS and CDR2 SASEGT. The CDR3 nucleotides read TGTGCCAGCAGTGAAGGTGAGGGACAGGGGAACTATGGCTACACCTTC. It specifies CASSEGEGQGNYGYTF.